A single T cell receptor beta chain is shown here with its context. The method was immunoSEQ multiplex PCR; TCRdb's version includes in-frame clones alone and lacks a portion of them. The sample has a few hundred thousand clones; around 91% are singletons. The sample belongs to a study of blood T cell repertoires in COVID-19. CDR1 MDHEN and CDR2 SYDVKM come from the germline V gene. J lost 6 bases, V lost 5 bases, and 5 bases had no gene match. This CDR3 has 15 residues. The sequencing input was PBMCs or T cells enriched from blood (not recorded which). The receptor's source is a man between 18 and 29 years old who had recovered from COVID-19. This chain links TRBV28 with TRBJ1-5, with TRBD1 matching 12 bases. Here the CDR3 DNA reads TGTGCCAGCAGTGCCGGGACAGGGGGCATTCAGCCCCAGCATTTT. This sequence encodes CASSAGTGGIQPQHF.